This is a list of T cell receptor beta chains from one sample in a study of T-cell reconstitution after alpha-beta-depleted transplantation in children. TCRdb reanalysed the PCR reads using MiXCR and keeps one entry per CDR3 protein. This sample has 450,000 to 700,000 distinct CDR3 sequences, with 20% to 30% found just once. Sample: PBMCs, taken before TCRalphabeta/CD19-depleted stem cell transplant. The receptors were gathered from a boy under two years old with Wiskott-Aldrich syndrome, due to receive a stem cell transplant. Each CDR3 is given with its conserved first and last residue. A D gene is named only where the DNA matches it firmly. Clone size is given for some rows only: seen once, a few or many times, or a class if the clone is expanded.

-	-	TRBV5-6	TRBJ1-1	CASSLGDFVRNTEAFF	TGTGCCAGCAGCTTGGGGGATTTCGTGAGGAACACTGAAGCTTTCTTT
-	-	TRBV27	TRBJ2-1	CASSLRATSSIGNEQFF	TGTGCCAGCAGTTTAAGGGCTACTAGCAGTATTGGCAATGAGCAGTTCTTC
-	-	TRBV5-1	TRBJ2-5	CASSSRDLQETQYF	TGCGCCAGCAGCTCCCGGGACTTGCAAGAGACCCAGTACTTC
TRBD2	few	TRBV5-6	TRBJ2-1	CASSSQQRGWDNEQFF	TGTGCCAGCAGCTCACAGCAGCGGGGGTGGGACAATGAGCAGTTCTTC
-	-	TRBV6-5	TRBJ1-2	CASSPGVGYTF	TGTGCCAGCAGTCCAGGGGTCGGCTACACCTTC
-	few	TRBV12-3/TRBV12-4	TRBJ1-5	CASSKVGGNQPQHF	TGTGCCAGCAGCAAGGTTGGTGGCAATCAGCCCCAGCATTTT
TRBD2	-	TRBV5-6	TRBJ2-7	CASSFMGTSAAYEQYF	TGTGCCAGCAGCTTCATGGGGACTAGCGCTGCCTACGAGCAGTACTTC
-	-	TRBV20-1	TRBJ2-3	CSARDPLASDTQYF	TGCAGTGCTAGAGATCCCCTAGCGTCAGATACGCAGTATTTT
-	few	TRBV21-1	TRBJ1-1	CASSAKGENTEAFF	TGTGCCAGCAGCGCTAAAGGGGAGAACACTGAAGCTTTCTTT
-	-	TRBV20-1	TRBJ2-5	CSATRSQETQYF	TGCAGTGCTACGAGGTCTCAAGAGACCCAGTACTTC
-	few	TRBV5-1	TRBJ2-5	CASSPDRSGETQYF	TGCGCCAGCAGCCCCGACAGGAGTGGAGAGACCCAGTACTTC
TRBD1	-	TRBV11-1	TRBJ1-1	CASSTRGFGTEAFF	TGTGCCAGCAGCACCAGGGGGTTCGGGACTGAAGCTTTCTTT
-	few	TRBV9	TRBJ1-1	CASSVGGENEAFF	TGTGCCAGCAGCGTAGGAGGGGAGAATGAAGCTTTCTTT
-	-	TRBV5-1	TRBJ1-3	CASSLFDPSGNTIYF	TGCGCCAGCAGCTTGTTTGACCCCTCTGGAAACACCATATATTTT
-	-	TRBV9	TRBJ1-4	CASSVGHATNEKLFF	TGTGCCAGCAGCGTAGGGCATGCAACTAATGAAAAACTGTTTTTT
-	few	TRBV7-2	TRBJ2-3	CASCQTKWEQYF	TGTGCCAGCTGCCAAACAAAGTGGGAGCAGTATTTT
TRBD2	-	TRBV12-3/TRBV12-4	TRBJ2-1	CASSPIAGDYNEQFF	TGTGCCAGCAGTCCTATAGCGGGAGACTACAATGAGCAGTTCTTC
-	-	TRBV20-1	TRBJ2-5	CSANPVGTYNEETQYF	TGCAGTGCTAACCCCGTAGGGACGTATAACGAGGAGACCCAGTACTTC
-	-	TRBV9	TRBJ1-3	CASSVFPGSGNTIYF	TGTGCCAGCAGCGTCTTCCCAGGCTCTGGAAACACCATATATTTT
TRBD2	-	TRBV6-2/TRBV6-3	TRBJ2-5	CASRLWGGGETQYF	TGTGCCAGCAGACTTTGGGGGGGAGGAGAGACCCAGTACTTC
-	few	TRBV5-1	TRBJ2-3	CASSFTTPMGTDTQYF	TGCGCCAGCAGCTTCACGACCCCAATGGGCACAGATACGCAGTATTTT
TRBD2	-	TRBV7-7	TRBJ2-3	CASSSSGSADTQYF	TGTGCCAGCAGTTCTAGCGGGAGCGCAGATACGCAGTATTTT
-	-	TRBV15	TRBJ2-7	CATSRDQGPRHEQYF	TGTGCCACCAGCAGAGATCAAGGACCTAGGCACGAGCAGTACTTC
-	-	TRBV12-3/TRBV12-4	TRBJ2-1	CASIRKDSSYNEQFF	TGTGCCAGCATCCGGAAGGACAGCTCCTACAATGAGCAGTTCTTC
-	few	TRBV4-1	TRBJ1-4	CASSQARGPNEKLFF	TGCGCCAGCAGCCAAGCCCGGGGGCCTAATGAAAAACTGTTTTTT
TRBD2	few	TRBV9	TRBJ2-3	CASSVGGLAGSTDTQYF	TGTGCCAGCAGCGTAGGTGGTCTAGCGGGGAGCACAGATACGCAGTATTTT
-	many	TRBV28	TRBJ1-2	CASSLEGLEGYTF	TGTGCCAGCAGTTTAGAGGGGCTAGAAGGCTACACCTTC
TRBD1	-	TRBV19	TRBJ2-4	CASSIAGTGRLAKNIQYF	TGTGCCAGTAGTATAGCTGGGACAGGTCGACTAGCCAAAAACATTCAGTACTTC
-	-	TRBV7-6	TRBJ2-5	CASSLVVGGETQYF	TGTGCCAGCAGCTTAGTGGTAGGGGGAGAGACCCAGTACTTC
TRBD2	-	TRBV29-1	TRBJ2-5	CSHGGAQETQYF	TGCAGTCACGGGGGGGCCCAAGAGACCCAGTACTTC
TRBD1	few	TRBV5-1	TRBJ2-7	CASSLQGVAYEQYF	TGCGCCAGCAGCCTACAGGGGGTAGCCTACGAGCAGTACTTC
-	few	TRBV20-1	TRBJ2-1	CSARIWGRRSYNEQFF	TGCAGTGCTAGAATTTGGGGGCGGAGGTCCTACAATGAGCAGTTCTTC
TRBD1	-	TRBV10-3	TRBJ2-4	CAISGQGKSGIQYF	TGTGCCATCAGTGGACAGGGCAAAAGTGGTATTCAGTACTTC
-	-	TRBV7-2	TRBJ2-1	CASSLGTNYNEQFF	TGTGCCAGCAGCTTAGGGACTAACTACAATGAGCAGTTCTTC
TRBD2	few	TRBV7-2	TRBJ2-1	CASSPWSGRSSYNEQLF	TGTGCCAGCAGCCCCTGGAGCGGGAGGAGCTCCTACAATGAGCAGCTCTTC
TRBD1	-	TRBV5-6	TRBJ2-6	CASSGTGGTNVLTF	TGTGCCAGCAGCGGGACAGGGGGTACCAACGTCCTGACTTTC